This is a list of T cell receptor beta chains from one sample in a study of blood T cell repertoires in COVID-19. Only in-frame clones appear in the TCRdb table, and some are missing; sequencing was by immunoSEQ multiplex PCR. The sample contains around 700,000 clones, approximately 90% of which appear only once. The material sequenced was peripheral blood. The origin of the receptors is a woman between 18 and 30 years old with acute or convalescent COVID-19. The CDR3 runs from the conserved cysteine through the conserved F or W. The D gene is left open where the match is weak. Clone size is not always given. Where it is, it says once, few, many or a class for expanded clones.

j_call v_call clone_size d_call cdr3_nt cdr3_aa
TRBJ1-2 TRBV28 - - TGTGCCAGTCGAGAGACAGTTTATGGCTACACCTTC CASRETVYGYTF
TRBJ1-2 TRBV29-1 - - TGCAGCGTTGTTAACAGGGAGTACTATGGCTACACCTTC CSVVNREYYGYTF
TRBJ2-3 TRBV7-9 - TRBD2 TGTGCCAGCAGCCTCCGGACTAGCGGGGGCAGCACAGATACGCAGTATTTT CASSLRTSGGSTDTQYF
TRBJ2-1 TRBV5-4 once - TGTGCCAGCAGCTTGTCGACTGCGTCCTACAATGAGCAGTTCTTC CASSLSTASYNEQFF
TRBJ2-2 TRBV6-5 - - TGTGCCAGCACCACGGGGGAGGCCGGGGAGCTGTTTTTT CASTTGEAGELFF
TRBJ2-7 TRBV4-3 - - TGCGCCAGCAGCCCTCAGTCCTATGGGCAATACGAGCAGTACTTC CASSPQSYGQYEQYF
TRBJ1-2 TRBV12-5 - - TGTGCTAGTGTACTCTCGGGGACTAACTATGGCTACACCTTC CASVLSGTNYGYTF
TRBJ1-1 TRBV5-4 - TRBD1 TGTGCCAGCACTCCTCTCGACGGACAGGGAAGTACTGAAGCTTTCTTT CASTPLDGQGSTEAFF
TRBJ1-2 TRBV9 - - TGTGCCAGCAGCGGAGGGGGTTCTAACTATGGCTACACCTTC CASSGGGSNYGYTF
TRBJ1-1 TRBV28 few - TGTGCCAGCAGTTCGCAAGTTAACAGGCTTATGAACACTGAAGCTTTCTTT CASSSQVNRLMNTEAFF
TRBJ1-1 TRBV10-3 - TRBD1 TGTGCCATCAGTGTGGGGACAGGGAGTTCAGCTTTCTTT CAISVGTGSSAFF
TRBJ2-7 TRBV4-1 - TRBD1 TGCGCCAGCAGCCAATCCGGGACAGTGAGCTACGAGCAGTACTTC CASSQSGTVSYEQYF
TRBJ1-3 TRBV7-2 - - TGTGCCAGCAGCACAGACAGAGCCTACTCTGGAAACACCATATATTTT CASSTDRAYSGNTIYF
TRBJ1-1 TRBV9 - - TGTGCCAGCAGCGTAGACCCGGGTGGGAGAGGAGCTTTCTTT CASSVDPGGRGAFF
TRBJ1-6 TRBV12-3/TRBV12-4 few - TGTGCCAGCAGTTACCCGGGTTCACCCCTCCACTTT CASSYPGSPLHF
TRBJ2-1 TRBV5-5 - TRBD2 TGTGCCAGCAGACGAAGCGGGGGGGCCCCCCGGAGCTCCTACAATGAGCAGTTCTTC CASRRSGGAPRSSYNEQFF
TRBJ1-3 TRBV5-1 - - TGCGCCAGCAGGGAGGGGTCGTACTCTGGAAACACCATATATTTT CASREGSYSGNTIYF
TRBJ1-6 TRBV4-3 - TRBD1 TGCGCCAGCAGACCAGGACAGGGACTGGATTCACCCCTCCACTTT CASRPGQGLDSPLHF
TRBJ2-7 TRBV6-5 - TRBD1 TGTGCCAGCAGGGACAGGGACTACGAGCAGTACTTC CASRDRDYEQYF
TRBJ2-7 TRBV5-1 - TRBD2 TGCGCCAGCAGCTTGGTCGGGGGGGAGGTCTACGAGCAGTACTTC CASSLVGGEVYEQYF
TRBJ1-1 TRBV29-1 - - TGCAGCGTTGAGGTGGAGGGGACTGAAGCTTTCTTT CSVEVEGTEAFF
TRBJ2-1 TRBV7-2 - TRBD2 TGTGCCAGCAGCCCCCGACTAGCGGGGGACTCCTACAATGAGCAGTTCTTC CASSPRLAGDSYNEQFF
TRBJ1-4 TRBV18 - - TGTGCCAGCTCACCAGCCGGGGATGGGGAAAAACTGTTTTTT CASSPAGDGEKLFF
TRBJ2-7 TRBV3-1/TRBV3-2 - TRBD2 TGTGCCAGCGCCTCCTTGACTAGCGGGGTCTCCTACGAGCAGTACTTC CASASLTSGVSYEQYF
TRBJ1-2 TRBV5-5 few TRBD1 TGTGCCAGCAGCTTGTTAGGGACAGGGACCTATGGCTACACCTTC CASSLLGTGTYGYTF
TRBJ1-5 TRBV5-5 - - TGTGCCAGCAGCTCCTATACGACAGGCTCAGTTAGCAATCAGCCCCAGCATTTT CASSSYTTGSVSNQPQHF
TRBJ2-7 TRBV7-9 - - TGTGCCAGCAGCTTAGTAGGGGCCTACGAGCAGTACTTC CASSLVGAYEQYF
TRBJ1-3 TRBV5-5 - - TGTGCCAGCAGCCACACCCTCGGAGGGAATTCTGGAAACACCATATATTTT CASSHTLGGNSGNTIYF
TRBJ1-5 TRBV19 once TRBD1 TGTGCCAGTAGTAAGACAGGGTCTCAGCCCCAGCATTTT CASSKTGSQPQHF
TRBJ1-2 TRBV28 - - TGTGCCAGCAGTTTCAGGGGTCCGAGTGTAAATGGCTACACCTTC CASSFRGPSVNGYTF
TRBJ1-2 TRBV6-5 - - TGTGCCAGCAGTTACTCAAAGGGGTCAGCCTATGGCTACACCTTC CASSYSKGSAYGYTF
TRBJ1-2 TRBV5-6 - - TGTGCCAGCAGCCGCACAGGATATCCGATGTACACCTTC CASSRTGYPMYTF
TRBJ2-7 TRBV12-5 once TRBD1 TGTGCTAGTCCCCGACAGGGAAAGCCCTCTTACCTCTTCTGTAGGTACTACGAGCAGTACTTC CASPRQGKPSYLFCRYYEQYF
TRBJ2-1 TRBV19 - TRBD1 TGTGCCAGTAGTAGTACAGGGGGAAGGCAGTTCTTC CASSSTGGRQFF
TRBJ1-6 TRBV4-1 few TRBD1 TGCGCCAGCAGCTATATGGACAGGGGATCATCACCCCTCCACTTT CASSYMDRGSSPLHF
TRBJ2-3 TRBV15 - TRBD2 TGTGCCACCAGCAGAGCAGCGGGGGGAGGGACAGATACGCAGTATTTT CATSRAAGGGTDTQYF
TRBJ1-1 TRBV11-2 - - TGTGCCAGCAGCTTAGATGCCCTCTCAGGGAACACTGAAGCTTTCTTT CASSLDALSGNTEAFF
TRBJ1-5 TRBV11-2 - - TGTGCCAGCAGTCAGGGGCGCAATCAGCCCCAGCATTTT CASSQGRNQPQHF
TRBJ1-2 TRBV6-6 - TRBD1 TGTGCCAGCAGCCATTTCGGACAGGGACGTTATGGCTACACCTTC CASSHFGQGRYGYTF
TRBJ1-3 TRBV7-2 - - TGTGCCAGCAGCTTAGACAGGGTAAACACCATATATTTT CASSLDRVNTIYF
TRBJ1-5 TRBV12-3/TRBV12-4 - TRBD1 TGTGCCAGCAGACGGGACAGTTGGGGGCCCCAGCATTTT CASRRDSWGPQHF
TRBJ2-3 TRBV7-8 - TRBD2 TGTGCCAGCAGCCCGGGAGGGGGACTAGCTTATTTT CASSPGGGLAYF
TRBJ1-4 TRBV3-1/TRBV3-2 - - TGTGCCAGCAGCCCCCTAGGGGGAGGGAACGAAAAACTGTTTTTT CASSPLGGGNEKLFF
TRBJ1-1 TRBV29-1 - TRBD1 TGCAGCGTTGACGGGACAGGGGGTGAAGCTTTCTTT CSVDGTGGEAFF
TRBJ2-7 TRBV9 - TRBD2 TGTGCCAGCAGCCCCCGCTGGGAGCGGGGCCCCTACGAGCAGTACTTC CASSPRWERGPYEQYF
TRBJ1-2 TRBV9 - TRBD1 TGTGCCAGCAGCGTAGTTGGACAGGGAGACTATGGCTACACCTTC CASSVVGQGDYGYTF
TRBJ1-4 TRBV5-1 - - TGCGCCAGCAGCTTGGGGACAGCCTCTAATGAAAAACTGTTTTTT CASSLGTASNEKLFF
TRBJ2-4 TRBV19 - TRBD2 TGTGCCAGTACCGATTACGGGGGGGCCAGGAACATTCAGTACTTC CASTDYGGARNIQYF
TRBJ1-6 TRBV9 once TRBD1 TGTGCCAGCAGCCGAGACAGGGGGCCTAACTATAATTCACCCCTCCACTTT CASSRDRGPNYNSPLHF
TRBJ2-1 TRBV4-1 - TRBD2 TGCGCCAGCAGCCCCCTAGAGCGGGGGGTCTACAATGAGCAGTTCTTC CASSPLERGVYNEQFF
TRBJ1-2 TRBV4-2 - - TGTGCCAGCAGCCAAGACAGTAACTATGGCTACACCTTC CASSQDSNYGYTF
TRBJ2-7 TRBV27 once TRBD1 TGTGCCAGCAGTTTATCCCCGACAGGGGCCAGCTTGTACTTC CASSLSPTGASLYF
TRBJ2-2 TRBV5-1 - TRBD2 TGCGCCAGCAGCCACCCCCCTAGCGGGGACAACACCGGGGAGCTGTTTTTT CASSHPPSGDNTGELFF
TRBJ1-2 TRBV15 - TRBD1 TGTGCCACCAGCAGAGCCGGTAGGACAGGGCGGGATGGCTACACCTTC CATSRAGRTGRDGYTF
TRBJ1-6 TRBV6-5 once TRBD1 TGTGCCAGCAGTTACTCCGGGACAGGCAATTCACCCCTCCACTTT CASSYSGTGNSPLHF
TRBJ1-2 TRBV12-3/TRBV12-4 - TRBD1 TGTGCCAGCATCATTACAGGGGTTAGTGGCTACACCTTC CASIITGVSGYTF
TRBJ2-7 TRBV2 - TRBD2 TGTGCCAGCAGTGCAGCTAGCGGTCGCTACGAGCAGTACTTC CASSAASGRYEQYF
TRBJ1-5 TRBV4-1 - - TGCGCCAGCAGCCAAGATCGAGGGGGGGGCTCTAGCAATCAGCCCCAGCATTTT CASSQDRGGGSSNQPQHF
TRBJ1-5 TRBV6-5 - - TGTGCCAGCAGTTCCGACAGGCACAATCAGCCCCAGCATTTT CASSSDRHNQPQHF
TRBJ1-2 TRBV27 - - TGTGCCAGCGATCCCGGGACACCCTCTTTTGGCTACACCTTC CASDPGTPSFGYTF